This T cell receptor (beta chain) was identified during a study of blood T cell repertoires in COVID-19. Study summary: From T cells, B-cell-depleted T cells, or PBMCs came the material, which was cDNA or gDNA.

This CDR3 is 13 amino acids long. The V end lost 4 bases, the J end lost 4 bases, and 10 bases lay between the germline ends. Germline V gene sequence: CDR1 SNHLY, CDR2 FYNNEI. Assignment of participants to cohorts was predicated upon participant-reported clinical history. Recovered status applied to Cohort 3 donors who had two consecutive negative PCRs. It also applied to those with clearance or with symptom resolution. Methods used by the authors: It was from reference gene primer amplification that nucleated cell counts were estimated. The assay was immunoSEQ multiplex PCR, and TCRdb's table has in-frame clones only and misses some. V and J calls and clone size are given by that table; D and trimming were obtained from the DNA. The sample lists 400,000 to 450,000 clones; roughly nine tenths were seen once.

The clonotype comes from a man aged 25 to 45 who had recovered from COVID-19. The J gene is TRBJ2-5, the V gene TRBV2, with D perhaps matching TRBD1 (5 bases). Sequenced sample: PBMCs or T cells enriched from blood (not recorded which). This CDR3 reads CASSGQYGETQYF. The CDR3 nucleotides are TGTGCCAGCAGTGGACAGTACGGAGAGACCCAGTACTTC.